Below, 28 T cell receptor beta chains from the same sample are listed, as sequenced in a study of blood T cell repertoires in COVID-19. Libraries were prepared by immunoSEQ multiplex PCR; TCRdb keeps only in-frame clonotypes and omits some of them. The table shows a few hundred thousand clones, with roughly 84% occurring only once. Sequenced input: PBMCs or T cells enriched from blood (not recorded which). All receptors come from a woman aged 30 to 39 who had recovered from COVID-19.

The chain recombines TRBV10-3 with TRBJ1-1, with D unclear. CDR3 length: 13 residues. Germline loops: CDR1 ENHRY, CDR2 SYGVKD. V dropped 6 bases and J dropped 4 bases, with 12 bases sitting between them. For the CDR3, the DNA is TGTGCCATCAGGGCATTCGGGGTCACTGAAGCTTTCTTT. This gives the protein CAIRAFGVTEAFF.

The gene calls are TRBV7-8 and TRBJ1-1, with TRBD1 as a possible D gene (6 bases). The CDR3 spans 14 residues. Per the germline V gene, CDR1 is SGHVS and CDR2 is FQNEAQ. Trimming took off 6 bases at V and 4 bases at J, with 15 bases between the two ends. The CDR3 region has the DNA TGTGCCAGCAGATTTGGGGGCATGGGCACTGAAGCTTTCTTT. This codes for CASRFGGMGTEAFF.

Remarks on this clone: At the DNA level, this CDR3 is encoded by other sequences in the same sample as well. This chain uses TRBV5-1 with TRBJ1-1, with D possibly matching TRBD1 (6 bases). The CDR3 length is 14 residues. From germline, CDR1 is SGHRS and CDR2 YFSETQ. Between the trimmed V and J ends, which lost 2 bases and 2 bases, there was a span of 10 bases. The CDR3 nucleotides read TGCGCCAGCAGCTTAGCAGGGGATAACACTGAAGCTTTCTTT. Translated: CASSLAGDNTEAFF.

V usage is TRBV20-1 and J usage is TRBJ2-1; no reliable D call. Trimming stripped 3 bases from V and 10 bases from J, with 10 bases between. The CDR3 contains 11 residues. CDR1 DFQATT and CDR2 SNEGSKA come from the germline V gene (reference sequence). The CDR3, as DNA: TGCAGTGCTAGGTTTACCGGGGAGCAGTTCTTC. Protein: CSARFTGEQFF.

The rearrangement links TRBV7-6 to TRBJ2-1, with D possibly matching TRBD2 (6 bases). The germline V and J ends were trimmed by 5 bases and 4 bases, with 21 bases remaining between them. Germline V CDR1 and CDR2: SGHVS, FNYEAQ. The CDR3 spans 17 residues. The CDR3 spells CASSPGLPDLGYNEQFF. CDR3 nucleotide sequence: TGTGCCAGCAGCCCGGGACTCCCCGACCTTGGATACAATGAGCAGTTCTTC.

The chain uses TRBV11-2 and TRBJ2-7; 8 bases agree with TRBD1. The V gene end was trimmed by 5 bases and the J gene end by 5 bases; junction bases not matched to a gene: 11. This CDR3 is built from 15 residues. Germline CDR1 SGHAT, CDR2 FQNNGV. The CDR3 bases are TGTGCCAGCAGCGTCGCCAGGGGGCTAGAGCACGAGCAGTACTTC. Protein sequence: CASSVARGLEHEQYF. Variable domain in full (rest from reference TRBV11-2 and TRBJ2-7): EAGVAQSPRYKIIEKRQSVAFWCNPISGHATLYWYQQILGQGPKLLIQFQNNGVVDDSQLPKDRFSAERLKGVDSTLKIQPAKLEDSAVYLCASSVARGLEHEQYFGPGTRLTVT.

This clone showed up just once. The rearrangement joins TRBV19 to TRBJ1-5; D ambiguous. Deletions cut 3 bases from V and 5 bases from J, with 8 bases between. This CDR3 is built from 13 residues. Germline V CDR1 and CDR2: LNHDA, SQIVND (reference sequence). The CDR3 region has the DNA TGTGCCAGTAGTATCTCCACTGATCAGCCCCAGCATTTT. Translated, it gives CASSISTDQPQHF. Looking up the rest from reference TRBV19 and TRBJ1-5 gives the full variable domain: DGGITQSPKYLFRKEGQNVTLSCEQNLNHDAMYWYRQDPGQGLRLIYYSQIVNDFQKGDIAEGYSVSREKKESFPLTVTSAQKNPTAFYLCASSISTDQPQHFGDGTRLSIL.

For this clone: Within the sample, other DNA sequences also encode this same CDR3. V is TRBV6-5 and J is TRBJ1-5; a weak D match, TRBD1 (6 bases). Germline V gene sequence: CDR1 MNHEY, CDR2 SVGAGI. The V end was cut by 6 bases, the J end by 1 base, with 13 bases between. This CDR3 has 15 residues. The CDR3 spells CASRRNRESNQPQHF. CDR3 nucleotide sequence: TGTGCCAGCAGAAGGAACAGGGAAAGCAATCAGCCCCAGCATTTT.

The chain joins TRBV6-1 to TRBJ2-7, with D possibly TRBD2 on 6 matching bases. CDR3 length equals 15 residues. Germline V CDR1 and CDR2: MNHNS, SASEGT. V was trimmed by 2 bases and J by 5 bases, leaving 16 bases between them. Here the CDR3 reads CASSERSGSPHEQYF. The CDR3 DNA reads TGTGCCAGCAGTGAACGGAGCGGGTCGCCCCACGAGCAGTACTTC.

The chain recombines TRBV13 with TRBJ1-6; a weak D match, TRBD1 (6 bases). Germline CDR1 reads PRHDT; CDR2 reads FYEKMQ (reference sequence). V shed 0 bases and J shed 7 bases, with 13 bases lying between them. This CDR3 is 16 amino acids long. The CDR3 nucleotides are TGTGCCAGCAGCTTAGGCTCAGGGGCGAGAAATTCACCCCTCCACTTT. It is translated as CASSLGSGARNSPLHF.

The chain uses TRBV29-1 and TRBJ2-2; D gene unclear. From germline, CDR1 is SQVTM and CDR2 ANQGSEA. V lost 4 bases to trimming and J lost 5 bases, with 8 bases between them. The CDR3 length is 12 residues. CDR3 amino acids: CSVGMETGELFF. CDR3 coding DNA: TGCAGCGTTGGAATGGAGACCGGGGAGCTGTTTTTT.

V gene TRBV4-2 combines with J gene TRBJ2-2, with D possibly being TRBD1 (6 bases). The V end was cut by 0 bases, the J end by 4 bases, with 12 bases between. The CDR3 extends over 16 amino acids. Germline V CDR1 and CDR2: LGHNA, YNFKEQ. DNA of the CDR3: TGTGCCAGCAGCCAAGAGGCGGGCAGGGGCACCGGGGAGCTGTTTTTT. Translating gives CASSQEAGRGTGELFF.

A few counts support this clone. The chain couples TRBV4-2 to TRBJ2-2; 11 bases are shared with TRBD2. Unmatched junction bases numbered 5, after V lost 0 bases and J lost 5 bases. This CDR3 contains 17 residues. Germline V CDR1 and CDR2: LGHNA, YNFKEQ. DNA for the CDR3: TGTGCCAGCAGCCAAGACCCCGCTAGCGGGAGGACCGGGGAGCTGTTTTTT. Amino acid sequence: CASSQDPASGRTGELFF.

The V and J genes are TRBV2 and TRBJ2-7; 9 nucleotides align to TRBD1. J gave up 10 bases and V 7 bases, and 20 bases lay outside the gene matches. The CDR3 sequence is 16 residues long. The V gene's germline CDR1 is SNHLY and CDR2 FYNNEI. The CDR3 here is CASTEGVWTGDPLQYF. The DNA for the CDR3 is TGTGCCAGCACCGAAGGGGTTTGGACAGGGGACCCACTCCAGTACTTC.

The chain recombines TRBV6-5 with TRBJ1-4; 10 nucleotides align to TRBD1. Germline V CDR1 and CDR2: MNHEY, SVGAGI. The CDR3 has 15 amino acids. Trimming took 3 bases from V and 8 from J; bases not matched to a gene: 6. The CDR3 region has the DNA TGTGCCAGCAGTTATTCCGGGACAGGGGAAGAAAAACTGTTTTTT. This codes for CASSYSGTGEEKLFF.

The rearrangement uses TRBV12-3 or TRBV12-4 and TRBJ2-7, with D uncertain. This CDR3 has 12 amino acids. The V and J ends lost 5 bases and 0 bases respectively, with 5 bases between them. CDR3 bases: TGTGCCAGCAGTGTCCACTCCTACGAGCAGTACTTC. It specifies CASSVHSYEQYF.

This chain links TRBV27 with TRBJ2-1, with TRBD2 identical over 7 bases. Germline-derived CDR1 and CDR2 are MNHEY and SMNVEV (reference sequence). Trimming cost V 5 bases and J 0 bases; bases outside gene matches: 7. This CDR3 comprises 16 residues. The CDR3 protein is CASSLTLASSYNEQFF. The CDR3 DNA reads as TGTGCCAGCAGTCTCACACTAGCGTCCTCCTACAATGAGCAGTTCTTC.

V usage is TRBV28 and J usage is TRBJ1-1; the match to TRBD1 covers 9 bases. The CDR3 loop spans 14 amino acids. With 4 bases clipped from V and 4 bases from J, the junction kept 4 bases outside the gene matches. CDR1 MDHEN and CDR2 SYDVKM come from the germline V gene. The CDR3 nucleotides read TGTGCCAGCAGTTACGGGGACAGGGCCACTGAAGCTTTCTTT. It codes for CASSYGDRATEAFF.

V and J are TRBV14 and TRBJ2-1; TRBD1 matches 7 bases. The CDR3 is 19 amino acids. Germline V gene sequence: CDR1 SGHDN, CDR2 FVKESK. Germline trimming cut 0 bases from V and 7 bases from J; bases unmatched to any gene: 18. CDR3 sequence (DNA): TGTGCCAGCAGCCAAGATCCCCAACAAACCGGGACAGTTATTAATGAGCAGTTCTTC. The encoded protein is CASSQDPQQTGTVINEQFF.

V usage is TRBV11-2 and J usage is TRBJ2-3; TRBD2 aligns across 10 bases. Germline-derived CDR1 and CDR2 are SGHAT and FQNNGV. The CDR3 totals 16 residues. V gave up 5 bases and J gave up 1 base; unmatched junction bases: 6. The CDR3 sequence is CASSRSGGGRTDTQYF. The CDR3 nucleotides read TGTGCCAGCAGCCGAAGCGGGGGGGGGCGCACAGATACGCAGTATTTT.

J is TRBJ2-1 and V is TRBV5-1; possible D gene TRBD1, 5 bases. Germline CDR1 and CDR2: SGHRS and YFSETQ. This CDR3 region has 13 residues. V lost 8 bases to trimming and J lost 5 bases, with 14 bases between them. This CDR3 reads CASTSGLDNEQFF. The CDR3 DNA follows: TGCGCCAGTACCTCAGGGTTGGACAATGAGCAGTTCTTC.

The V gene is TRBV19, the J gene TRBJ2-7, with 8 positions matching TRBD1. The V gene's germline CDR1 is LNHDA and CDR2 SQIVND (reference sequence). J lost 0 bases, V lost 4 bases, and 5 bases had no gene match. This CDR3 contains 15 residues. The CDR3 DNA follows: TGTGCCAGTAGTACCGTGGGACAGGCCTCCTACGAGCAGTACTTC. Its translation is CASSTVGQASYEQYF.

V is TRBV28 and J is TRBJ2-7; the match to TRBD1 covers 8 bases. V shed 6 bases, J shed 0 bases, and the junction held 7 bases outside the gene matches. This CDR3 has 15 amino acids. Germline V gives CDR1 MDHEN, CDR2 SYDVKM. CDR3 loop: CASRARDRISYEQYF. CDR3 DNA: TGTGCCAGCAGGGCCCGGGACAGGATCTCCTACGAGCAGTACTTC.

V and J are TRBV5-4 and TRBJ1-3; possible D gene TRBD1, 5 bases. V gave up 4 bases and J gave up 1 base, with 15 bases separating them. This CDR3 region has 16 residues. Germline CDR1 SGHNT, CDR2 YYREEE (reference sequence). CDR3 sequence: CASSPWQGGSGNTIYF. The DNA for the CDR3 is TGTGCCAGCAGCCCGTGGCAGGGTGGATCTGGAAACACCATATATTTT.

This chain joins TRBV19 and TRBJ2-3; D is ambiguous. Looked up from germline, CDR1 is LNHDA and CDR2 is SQIVND (reference sequence). This CDR3 comprises 14 residues. V lost 5 bases to trimming and J lost 10 bases, with 19 bases between them. In DNA form, the CDR3 reads TGTGCCAGTAGTTCCCCGGGTTTACCTTTATCGCAGTATTTT. Residues: CASSSPGLPLSQYF.

V is TRBV19 and J is TRBJ2-3, with D perhaps matching TRBD2 (5 bases). V was cut by 1 base and J by 6 bases, with 17 bases left in between. Germline CDR1 and CDR2: LNHDA and SQIVND (reference sequence). The CDR3 length is 16 residues. CDR3 amino acids: CASSIAASTGSDTQYF. The CDR3 DNA follows: TGTGCCAGTAGTATAGCGGCTAGCACGGGATCGGATACGCAGTATTTT.

V usage is TRBV2 and J usage is TRBJ2-3, with 10 bases aligning to TRBD2. Per germline, CDR1 SNHLY and CDR2 FYNNEI. The V segment lost 3 bases and the J segment 4 bases; nucleotides outside the gene matches: 7. The CDR3 spans 16 residues. Here the CDR3 DNA reads TGTGCCAGCAGTGATGAGGTAGCGGGAGGATCAGATACGCAGTATTTT. This codes for CASSDEVAGGSDTQYF. Together with reference TRBV2 and TRBJ2-3, the CDR3 gives the full variable domain: EPEVTQTPSHQVTQMGQEVILRCVPISNHLYFYWYRQILGQKVEFLVSFYNNEISEKSEIFDDQFSVERPDGSNFTLKIRSTKLEDSAMYFCASSDEVAGGSDTQYFGPGTRLTVL.

This chain connects TRBV20-1 to TRBJ2-7, with D unresolved. The germline CDR1 and CDR2 sequences are DFQATT and SNEGSKA (reference sequence). V was cut by 5 bases and J by 6 bases, with 11 bases left in between. The CDR3 has 11 amino acids. CDR3 sequence (DNA): TGCAGTGCTCCCACAGAGCCCGAGCAGTACTTC. Amino acid sequence: CSAPTEPEQYF.